This is a list of T cell receptor beta chains from one sample in a study of T-cell reconstitution after alpha-beta-depleted transplantation in children. Each CDR3 protein gets one entry after TCRdb re-called the PCR reads with MiXCR. The table has about 540,000 distinct CDR3 sequences, roughly 30% seen once. The starting material was PBMCs, obtained before TCRalphabeta/CD19-depleted stem cell transplant. The receptors were gathered from a boy younger than two with Wiskott-Aldrich syndrome, due to receive a stem cell transplant. CDR3s include the opening cysteine and the closing phenylalanine or tryptophan. A D gene is named only where the DNA matches it firmly. Clone size appears in some rows only: once, few, many, or a class for an expanded clone.

.,TRBJ2-7,TRBV28,.,CASRTLTSYEQYF,TGTGCCAGCAGGACATTGACATCCTACGAGCAGTACTTC
few,TRBJ2-1,TRBV10-1,.,CASRKDGVGNEQFF,TGCGCCAGCAGGAAGGATGGCGTCGGCAATGAGCAGTTCTTC
.,TRBJ2-7,TRBV29-1,TRBD1,CSVVGRGSSYEQYF,TGCAGCGTTGTAGGCAGGGGGAGCTCCTACGAGCAGTACTTC
.,TRBJ1-2,TRBV20-1,.,CSAPWINYGYTF,TGCAGTGCCCCGTGGATAAACTATGGCTACACCTTC
.,TRBJ2-7,TRBV29-1,.,CSATGTSISYEQYF,TGCAGCGCCACCGGGACGTCGATCTCCTACGAGCAGTACTTC
few,TRBJ2-1,TRBV10-2,TRBD2,CASSESTSGRYYNEQFF,TGCGCCAGCAGTGAGTCGACTAGCGGGAGGTATTACAATGAGCAGTTCTTC
few,TRBJ2-3,TRBV3-1,.,CASSRGTALSTDTQYF,TGTGCCAGCAGCCGAGGGACGGCCCTTAGCACAGATACGCAGTATTTT
.,TRBJ2-1,TRBV12-3/TRBV12-4,TRBD2,CASSFQPAGEYYNEQFF,TGTGCCAGCAGTTTCCAGCCAGCGGGAGAGTACTACAATGAGCAGTTCTTC
once,TRBJ2-1,TRBV5-1,.,CPSSSLVRGDNEQFF,TGCCCCAGCAGCTCCTTAGTTAGAGGGGATAATGAGCAGTTCTTC
.,TRBJ1-1,TRBV3-1,TRBD1,CASSQTGGWNTEAFF,TGTGCCAGCAGCCAGACAGGGGGATGGAACACTGAAGCTTTCTTT
many,TRBJ2-1,TRBV2,TRBD2,CASSGLAGGPYNEQFF,TGTGCCAGCAGTGGTCTAGCGGGAGGGCCCTACAATGAGCAGTTCTTC